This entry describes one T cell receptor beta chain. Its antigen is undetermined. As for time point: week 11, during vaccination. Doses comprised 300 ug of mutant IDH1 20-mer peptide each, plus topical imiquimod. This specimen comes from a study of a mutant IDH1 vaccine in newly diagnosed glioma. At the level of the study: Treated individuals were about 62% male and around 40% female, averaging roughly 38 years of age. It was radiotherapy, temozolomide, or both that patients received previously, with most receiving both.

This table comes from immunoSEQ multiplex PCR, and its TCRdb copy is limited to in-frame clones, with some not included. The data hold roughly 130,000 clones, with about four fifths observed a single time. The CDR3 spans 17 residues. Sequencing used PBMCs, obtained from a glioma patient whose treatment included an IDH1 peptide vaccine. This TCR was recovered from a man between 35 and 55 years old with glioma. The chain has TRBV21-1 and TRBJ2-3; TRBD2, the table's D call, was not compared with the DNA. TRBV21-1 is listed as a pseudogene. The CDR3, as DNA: TGTGCCAGCAGCAAAGACCCAAGGGAGCGGAGCACAGATACGCAGTATTTT. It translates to CASSKDPRERSTDTQYF.